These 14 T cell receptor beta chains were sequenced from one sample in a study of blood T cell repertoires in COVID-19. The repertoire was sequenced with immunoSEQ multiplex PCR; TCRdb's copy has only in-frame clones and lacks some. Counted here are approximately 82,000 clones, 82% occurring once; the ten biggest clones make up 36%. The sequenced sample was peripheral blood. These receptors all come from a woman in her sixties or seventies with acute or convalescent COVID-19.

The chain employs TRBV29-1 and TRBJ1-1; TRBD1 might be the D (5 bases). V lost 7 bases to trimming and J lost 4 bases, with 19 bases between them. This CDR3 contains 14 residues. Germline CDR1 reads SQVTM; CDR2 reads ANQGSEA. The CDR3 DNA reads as TGCAGCGGGTTTCTAGGAGGGGTGGGCACTGAAGCTTTCTTT. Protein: CSGFLGGVGTEAFF.

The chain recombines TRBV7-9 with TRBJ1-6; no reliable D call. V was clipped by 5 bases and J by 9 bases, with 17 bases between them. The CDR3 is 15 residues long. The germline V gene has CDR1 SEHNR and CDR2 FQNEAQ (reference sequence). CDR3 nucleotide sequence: TGTGCCAGCAGCCTTGGCGAGACTAAGGGTTCACCCCTCCACTTT. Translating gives CASSLGETKGSPLHF.

The DNA of the CDR3 is TGTGCCAGCAGTTCTGGAGGGATCTCCTACAATGAGCAGTTCTTC. It encodes CASSSGGISYNEQFF. This chain links TRBV5-4 with TRBJ2-1; D perhaps matches TRBD2 (6 bases). The CDR3 totals 15 residues. The germline gives CDR1 SGHNT, CDR2 YYREEE (reference sequence). Trimming took off 5 bases at V and 0 bases at J, with 12 bases between the two ends.

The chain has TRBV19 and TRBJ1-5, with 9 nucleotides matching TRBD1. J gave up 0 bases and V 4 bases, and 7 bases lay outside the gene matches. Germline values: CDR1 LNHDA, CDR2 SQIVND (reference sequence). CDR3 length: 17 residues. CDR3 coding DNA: TGTGCCAGTAGTAATGTGGGACAGGGTTATAGCAATCAGCCCCAGCATTTT. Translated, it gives CASSNVGQGYSNQPQHF.

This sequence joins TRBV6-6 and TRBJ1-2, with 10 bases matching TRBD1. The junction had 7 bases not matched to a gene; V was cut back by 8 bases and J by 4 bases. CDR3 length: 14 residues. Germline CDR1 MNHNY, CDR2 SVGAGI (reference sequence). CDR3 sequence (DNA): TGTGCCAGCCGACAGGGGGCTGGTCCCTATGGCTACACCTTC. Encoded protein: CASRQGAGPYGYTF.

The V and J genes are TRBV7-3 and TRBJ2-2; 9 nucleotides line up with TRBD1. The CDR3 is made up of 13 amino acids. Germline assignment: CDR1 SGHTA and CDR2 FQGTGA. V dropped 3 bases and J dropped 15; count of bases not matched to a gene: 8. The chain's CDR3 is CASSLLGTGRVFF. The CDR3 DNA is TGTGCCAGCAGCTTGTTGGGGACAGGGAGGGTGTTTTTT.

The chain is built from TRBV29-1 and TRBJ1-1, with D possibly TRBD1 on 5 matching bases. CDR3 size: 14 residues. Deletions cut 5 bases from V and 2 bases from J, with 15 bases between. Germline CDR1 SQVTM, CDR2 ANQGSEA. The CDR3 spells CSVQIGGGNTEAFF. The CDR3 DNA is TGCAGCGTTCAGATTGGGGGGGGTAACACTGAAGCTTTCTTT.

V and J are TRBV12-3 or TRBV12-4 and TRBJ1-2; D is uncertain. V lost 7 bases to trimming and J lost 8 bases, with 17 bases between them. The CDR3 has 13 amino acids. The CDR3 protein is CASTSSGEGGYTF. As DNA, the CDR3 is TGTGCCAGCACTTCTTCCGGAGAGGGCGGCTACACCTTC.

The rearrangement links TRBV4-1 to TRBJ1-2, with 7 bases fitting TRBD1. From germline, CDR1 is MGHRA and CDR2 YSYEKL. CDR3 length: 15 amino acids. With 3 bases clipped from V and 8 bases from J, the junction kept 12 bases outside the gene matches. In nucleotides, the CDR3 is TGCGCCAGCAGCCAGGAAACGACAGGGTTGGGGGGCTACACCTTC. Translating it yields CASSQETTGLGGYTF.

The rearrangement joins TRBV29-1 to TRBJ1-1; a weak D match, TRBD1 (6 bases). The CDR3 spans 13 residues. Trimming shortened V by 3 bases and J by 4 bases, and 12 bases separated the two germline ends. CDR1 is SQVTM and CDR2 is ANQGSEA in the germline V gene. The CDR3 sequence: CSVDRGRGTEAFF. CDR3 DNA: TGCAGCGTTGACAGGGGTAGAGGCACTGAAGCTTTCTTT. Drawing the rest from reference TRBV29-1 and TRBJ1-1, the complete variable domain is SAVISQKPSRDICQRGTSLTIQCQVDSQVTMMFWYRQQPGQSLTLIATANQGSEATYESGFVIDKFPISRPNLTFSTLTVSNMSPEDSSIYLCSVDRGRGTEAFFGQGTRLTVV.

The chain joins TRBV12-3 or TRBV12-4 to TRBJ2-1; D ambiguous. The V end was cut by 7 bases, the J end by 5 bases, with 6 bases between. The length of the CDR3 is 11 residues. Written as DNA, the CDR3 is TGTGCCAGCACCTTAAACAATGAGCAGTTCTTC. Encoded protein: CASTLNNEQFF.

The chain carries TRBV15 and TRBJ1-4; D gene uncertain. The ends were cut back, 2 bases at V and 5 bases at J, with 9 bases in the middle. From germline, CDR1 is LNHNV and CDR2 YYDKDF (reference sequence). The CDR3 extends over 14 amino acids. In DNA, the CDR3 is TGTGCCACCAGCAGAACCTCTACGAATGAAAAACTGTTTTTT. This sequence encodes CATSRTSTNEKLFF.

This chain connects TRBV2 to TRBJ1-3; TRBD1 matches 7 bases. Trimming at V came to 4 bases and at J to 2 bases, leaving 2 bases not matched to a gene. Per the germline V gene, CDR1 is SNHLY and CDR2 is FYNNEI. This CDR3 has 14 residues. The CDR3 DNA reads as TGTGCCAGCAGTGGCCAGGGGGCTGGAAACACCATATATTTT. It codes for CASSGQGAGNTIYF.

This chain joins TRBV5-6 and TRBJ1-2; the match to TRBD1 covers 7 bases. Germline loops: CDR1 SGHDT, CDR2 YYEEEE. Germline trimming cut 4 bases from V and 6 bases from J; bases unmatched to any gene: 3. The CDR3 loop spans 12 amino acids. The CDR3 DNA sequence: TGTGCCAGCAGCCTGGGACAGAATGGCTACACCTTC. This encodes CASSLGQNGYTF.